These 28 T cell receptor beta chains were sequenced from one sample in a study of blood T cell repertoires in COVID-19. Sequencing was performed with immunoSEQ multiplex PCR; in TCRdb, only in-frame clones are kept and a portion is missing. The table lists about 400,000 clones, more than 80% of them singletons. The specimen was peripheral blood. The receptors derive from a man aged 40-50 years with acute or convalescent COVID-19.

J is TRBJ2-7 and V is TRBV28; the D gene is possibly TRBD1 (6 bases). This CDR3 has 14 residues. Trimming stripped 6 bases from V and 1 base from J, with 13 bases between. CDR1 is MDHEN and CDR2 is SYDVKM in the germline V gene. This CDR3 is CASRVATGSYEQYF. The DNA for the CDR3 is TGTGCCAGCAGGGTTGCGACAGGATCCTACGAGCAGTACTTC.

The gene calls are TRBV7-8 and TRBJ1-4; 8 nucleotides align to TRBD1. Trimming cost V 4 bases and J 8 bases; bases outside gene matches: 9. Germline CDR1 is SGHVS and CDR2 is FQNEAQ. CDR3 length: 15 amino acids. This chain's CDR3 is CASSSFGRGLEKLFF. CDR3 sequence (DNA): TGTGCCAGCAGCTCATTCGGCAGGGGGCTCGAAAAACTGTTTTTT.

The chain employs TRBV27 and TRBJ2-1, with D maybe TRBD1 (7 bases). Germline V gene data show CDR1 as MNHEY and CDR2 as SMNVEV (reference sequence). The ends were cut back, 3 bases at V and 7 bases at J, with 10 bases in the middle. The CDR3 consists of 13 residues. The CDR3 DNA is TGTGCCAGCAGTTTCTCAGGGGGGAATGAGCAGTTCTTC. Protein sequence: CASSFSGGNEQFF.

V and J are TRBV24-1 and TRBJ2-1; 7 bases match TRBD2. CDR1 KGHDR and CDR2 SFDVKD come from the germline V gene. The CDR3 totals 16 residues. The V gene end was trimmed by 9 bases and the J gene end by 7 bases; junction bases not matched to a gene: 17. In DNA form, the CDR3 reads TGTGCCACCTCGGGTAGGTGGGCTAGCGGAAGTAATGAGCAGTTCTTC. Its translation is CATSGRWASGSNEQFF.

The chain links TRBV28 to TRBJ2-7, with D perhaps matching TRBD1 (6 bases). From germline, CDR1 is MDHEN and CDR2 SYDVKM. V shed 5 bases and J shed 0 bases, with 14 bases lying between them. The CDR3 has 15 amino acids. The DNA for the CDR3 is TGTGCCAGCAGTGAACAGGGAGTCGGCTCCTACGAGCAGTACTTC. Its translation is CASSEQGVGSYEQYF.

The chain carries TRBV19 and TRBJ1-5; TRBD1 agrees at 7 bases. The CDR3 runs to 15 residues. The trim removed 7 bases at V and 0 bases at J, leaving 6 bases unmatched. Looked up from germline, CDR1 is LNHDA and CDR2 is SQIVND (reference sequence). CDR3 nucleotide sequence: TGTGCCAGTATTCCAGGGACAGATAGCAATCAGCCCCAGCATTTT. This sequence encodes CASIPGTDSNQPQHF.

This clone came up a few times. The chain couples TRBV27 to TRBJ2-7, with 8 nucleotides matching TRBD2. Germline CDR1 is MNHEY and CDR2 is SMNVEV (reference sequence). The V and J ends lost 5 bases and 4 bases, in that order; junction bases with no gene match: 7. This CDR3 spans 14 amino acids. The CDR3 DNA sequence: TGTGCCAGCAGTCCGGGGGGGAGGGGTTACGAGCAGTACTTC. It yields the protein CASSPGGRGYEQYF.

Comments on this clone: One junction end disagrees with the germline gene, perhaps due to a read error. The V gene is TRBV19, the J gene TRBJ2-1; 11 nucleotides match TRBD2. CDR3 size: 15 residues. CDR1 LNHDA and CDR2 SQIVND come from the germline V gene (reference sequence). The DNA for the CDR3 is TGTGCCAGTAGGATAGGGTCGCTAGCGGGAGGTGAGCAGTTCTTC. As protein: CASRIGSLAGGEQFF.

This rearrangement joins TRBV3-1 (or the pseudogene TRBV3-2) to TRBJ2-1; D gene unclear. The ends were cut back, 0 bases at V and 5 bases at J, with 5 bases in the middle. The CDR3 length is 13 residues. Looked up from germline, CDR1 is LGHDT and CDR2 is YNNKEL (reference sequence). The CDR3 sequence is CASSQEADNEQFF. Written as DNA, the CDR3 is TGTGCCAGCAGCCAAGAGGCGGACAATGAGCAGTTCTTC.

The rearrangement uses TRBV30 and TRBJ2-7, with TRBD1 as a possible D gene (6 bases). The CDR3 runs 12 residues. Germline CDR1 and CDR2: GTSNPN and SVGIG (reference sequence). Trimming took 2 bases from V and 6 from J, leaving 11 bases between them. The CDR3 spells CAWSFIGGEQYF. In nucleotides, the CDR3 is TGTGCCTGGAGTTTTATAGGGGGCGAGCAGTACTTC.

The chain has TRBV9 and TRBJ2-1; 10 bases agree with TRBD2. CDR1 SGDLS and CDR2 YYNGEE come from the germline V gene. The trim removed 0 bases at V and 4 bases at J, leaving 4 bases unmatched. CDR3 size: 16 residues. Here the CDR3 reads CASSVASGRAYNEQFF. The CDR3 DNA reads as TGTGCCAGCAGCGTAGCGAGCGGGAGGGCTTACAATGAGCAGTTCTTC.

CDR3 in amino acids: CASSQTAGGLTDTQYF. The CDR3 DNA reads TGTGCCAGCAGCCAAACAGCGGGGGGACTCACAGATACGCAGTATTTT. V gene TRBV14 combines with J gene TRBJ2-3, with TRBD2 matching over 9 bases. Per the germline V gene, CDR1 is SGHDN and CDR2 is FVKESK. Unmatched junction bases numbered 5, after V lost 2 bases and J lost 2 bases. The CDR3 has 16 residues.

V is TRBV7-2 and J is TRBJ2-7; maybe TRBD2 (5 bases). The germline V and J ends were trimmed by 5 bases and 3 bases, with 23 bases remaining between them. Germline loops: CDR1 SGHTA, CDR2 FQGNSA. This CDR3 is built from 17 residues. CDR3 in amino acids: CASSPQSAPGLGYEQYF. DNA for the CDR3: TGTGCCAGCAGCCCCCAATCTGCTCCCGGACTGGGCTACGAGCAGTACTTC. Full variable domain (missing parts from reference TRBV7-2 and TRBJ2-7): GAGVSQSPSNKVTEKGKDVELRCDPISGHTALYWYRQSLGQGLEFLIYFQGNSAPDKSGLPSDRFSAERTGGSVSTLTIQRTQQEDSAVYLCASSPQSAPGLGYEQYFGPGTRLTVT.

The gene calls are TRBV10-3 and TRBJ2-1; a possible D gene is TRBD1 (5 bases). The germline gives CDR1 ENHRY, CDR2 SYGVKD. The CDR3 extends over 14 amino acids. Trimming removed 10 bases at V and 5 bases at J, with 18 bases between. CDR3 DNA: TGTGCCACCTTCCAGGGCTCTGTGAACAATGAGCAGTTCTTC. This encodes CATFQGSVNNEQFF.

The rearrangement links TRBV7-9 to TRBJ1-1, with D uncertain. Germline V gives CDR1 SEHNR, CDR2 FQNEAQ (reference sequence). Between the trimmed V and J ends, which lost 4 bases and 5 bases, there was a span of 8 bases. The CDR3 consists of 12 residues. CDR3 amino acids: CASSYSSTEAFF. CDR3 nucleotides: TGTGCCAGCAGCTATTCGAGTACTGAAGCTTTCTTT. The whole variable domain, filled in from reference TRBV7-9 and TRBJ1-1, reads DTGVSQNPRHKITKRGQNVTFRCDPISEHNRLYWYRQTLGQGPEFLTYFQNEAQLEKSRLLSDRFSAERPKGSFSTLEIQRTEQGDSAMYLCASSYSSTEAFFGQGTRLTVV.

The CDR3 DNA follows: TGTGCCAGCTCACCCACGACAGGGTATAGCAATCAGCCCCAGCATTTT. It encodes CASSPTTGYSNQPQHF. The V call is TRBV18, the J call TRBJ1-5, with TRBD1 identical over 7 bases. Germline CDR1 reads KGHSH; CDR2 reads LQKENI. The V and J ends lost 3 bases and 0 bases, in that order; junction bases with no gene match: 5. CDR3 length: 16 residues.

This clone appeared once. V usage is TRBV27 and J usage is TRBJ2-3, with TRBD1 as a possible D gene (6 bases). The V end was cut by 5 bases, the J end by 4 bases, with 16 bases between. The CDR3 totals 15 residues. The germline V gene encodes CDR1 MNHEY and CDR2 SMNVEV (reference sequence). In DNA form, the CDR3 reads TGTGCCAGCAGTCCACTCGACAGGACGGCAGATACGCAGTATTTT. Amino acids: CASSPLDRTADTQYF.

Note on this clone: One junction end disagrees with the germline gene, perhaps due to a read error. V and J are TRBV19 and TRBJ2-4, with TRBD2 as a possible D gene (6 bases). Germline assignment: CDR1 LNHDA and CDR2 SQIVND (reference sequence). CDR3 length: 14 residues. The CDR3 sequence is CASFLKVQGGQKNF. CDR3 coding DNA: TGTGCCAGTTTTCTCAAAGTGCAGGGAGGCCAAAAAAACTTC.

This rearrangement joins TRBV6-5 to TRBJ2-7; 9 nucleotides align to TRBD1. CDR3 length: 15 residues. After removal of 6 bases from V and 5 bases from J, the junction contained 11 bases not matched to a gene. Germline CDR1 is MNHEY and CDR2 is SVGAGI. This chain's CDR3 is CASRRTGTGTHEQYF. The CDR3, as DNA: TGTGCCAGCAGGAGAACCGGGACAGGGACTCACGAGCAGTACTTC.

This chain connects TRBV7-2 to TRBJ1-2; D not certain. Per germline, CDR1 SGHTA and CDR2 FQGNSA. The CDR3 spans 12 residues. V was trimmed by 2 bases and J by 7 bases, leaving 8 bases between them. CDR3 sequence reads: CASSLYTSGYTF. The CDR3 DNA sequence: TGTGCCAGCAGCTTATATACGAGTGGCTACACCTTC.

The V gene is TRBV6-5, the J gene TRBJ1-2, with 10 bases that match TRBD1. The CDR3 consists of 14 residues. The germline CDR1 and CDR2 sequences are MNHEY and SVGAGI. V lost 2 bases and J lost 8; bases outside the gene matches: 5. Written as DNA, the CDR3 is TGTGCCAGCAGTTACCGGGGACAGGGGTACGGCTACACCTTC. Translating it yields CASSYRGQGYGYTF.

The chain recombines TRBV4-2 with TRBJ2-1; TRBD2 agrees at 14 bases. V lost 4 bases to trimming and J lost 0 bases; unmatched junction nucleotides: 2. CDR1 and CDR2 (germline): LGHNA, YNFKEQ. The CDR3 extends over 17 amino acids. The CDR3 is CASSPGLAGGSYNEQFF. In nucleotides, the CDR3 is TGTGCCAGCAGCCCAGGACTAGCGGGGGGCTCCTACAATGAGCAGTTCTTC.

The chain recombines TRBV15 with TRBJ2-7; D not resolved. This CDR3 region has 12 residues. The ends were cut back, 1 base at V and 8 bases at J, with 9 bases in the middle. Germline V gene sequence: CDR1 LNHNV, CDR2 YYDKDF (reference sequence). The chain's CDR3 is CATSRGPEKQYF. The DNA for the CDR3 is TGTGCCACCAGCAGAGGGCCCGAAAAGCAGTACTTC.

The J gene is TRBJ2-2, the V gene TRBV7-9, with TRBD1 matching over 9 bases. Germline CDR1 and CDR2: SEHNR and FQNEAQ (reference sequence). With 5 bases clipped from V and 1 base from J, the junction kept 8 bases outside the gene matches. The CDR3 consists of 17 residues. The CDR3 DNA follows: TGTGCCAGCAGCCGCAACTTGGGACAGGGGAACACCGGGGAGCTGTTTTTT. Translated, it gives CASSRNLGQGNTGELFF. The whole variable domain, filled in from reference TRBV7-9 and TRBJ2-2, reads DTGVSQNPRHKITKRGQNVTFRCDPISEHNRLYWYRQTLGQGPEFLTYFQNEAQLEKSRLLSDRFSAERPKGSFSTLEIQRTEQGDSAMYLCASSRNLGQGNTGELFFGEGSRLTVL.

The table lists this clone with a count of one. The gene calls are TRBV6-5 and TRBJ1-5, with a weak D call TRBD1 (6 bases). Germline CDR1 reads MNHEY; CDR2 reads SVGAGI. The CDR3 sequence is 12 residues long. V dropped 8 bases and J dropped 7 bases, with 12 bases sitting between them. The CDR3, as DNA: TGTGCCAGCGTGACAGGAACACAGCCCCAGCATTTT. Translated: CASVTGTQPQHF.

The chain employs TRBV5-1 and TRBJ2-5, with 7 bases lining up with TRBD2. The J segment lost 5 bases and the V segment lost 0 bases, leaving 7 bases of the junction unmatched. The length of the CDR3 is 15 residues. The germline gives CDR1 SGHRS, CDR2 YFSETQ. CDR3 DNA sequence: TGCGCCAGCAGCTTGGGGACTAGTTCGGCGGAGACCCAGTACTTC. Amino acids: CASSLGTSSAETQYF. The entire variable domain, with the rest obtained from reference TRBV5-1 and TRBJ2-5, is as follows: KAGVTQTPRYLIKTRGQQVTLSCSPISGHRSVSWYQQTPGQGLQFLFEYFSETQRNKGNFPGRFSGRQFSNSRSEMNVSTLELGDSALYLCASSLGTSSAETQYFGPGTRLLVL.

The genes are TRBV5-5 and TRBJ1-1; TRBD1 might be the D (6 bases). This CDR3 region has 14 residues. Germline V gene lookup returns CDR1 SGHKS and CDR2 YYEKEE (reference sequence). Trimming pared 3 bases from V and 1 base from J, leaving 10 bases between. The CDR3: CASSSRGENTEAFF. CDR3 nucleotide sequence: TGTGCCAGCAGCTCCAGGGGAGAGAACACTGAAGCTTTCTTT.

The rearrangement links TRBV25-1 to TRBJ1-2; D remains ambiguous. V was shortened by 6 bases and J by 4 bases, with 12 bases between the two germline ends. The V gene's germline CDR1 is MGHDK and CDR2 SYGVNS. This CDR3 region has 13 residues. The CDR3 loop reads CASRREGGYGYTF. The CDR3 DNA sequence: TGTGCCAGCAGGAGAGAGGGTGGCTATGGCTACACCTTC.